This T cell receptor beta chain comes out of a study of CD8+CD57+ T cells in acquired aplastic anemia. Overall study context: Mean yield of DNA from sorted CD4+ and CD8+ cells was approximately 3 ug.

In this sample, this clonotype turned up many times. Its specificity is not known. Sequenced patients had shown CD8+CD57+ cell expansion by flow cytometry. A severe acquired aplastic anemia diagnosis applied to all patients. Patients were treatment-naive when blood was sampled. Genomic DNA constituted the template upon which TCR beta VDJ and CDR3 profiling was performed. TCRdb fed the reads into MiXCR, producing one record per CDR3 protein. The sample consists of 150,000 to 200,000 distinct CDR3 sequences, 48% of them appearing once. Overall study results and limits: Patients and controls had in common twenty-nine CD8+ CDR3 sequences.

Material for sequencing was sorted CD4+, CD8+, or CD8+CD57+ T cells (not recorded which) from PBMCs. This sequence was found in a human donor with aplastic anemia.

CDR3 sequence reads: CASSLAGGRAYEQYF. DNA of the CDR3: TGCGCCAGCAGCTTGGCAGGGGGTCGGGCCTACGAGCAGTACTTC. This rearrangement joins TRBV5-1 to TRBJ2-7; 7 bases match TRBD1. With 0 bases clipped from V and 2 bases from J, the junction kept 5 bases outside the gene matches. The CDR3 is made up of 15 amino acids. Germline V lookup: CDR1 SGHRS, CDR2 YFSETQ. The full variable domain, rest sourced from reference TRBV5-1 and TRBJ2-7, is KAGVTQTPRYLIKTRGQQVTLSCSPISGHRSVSWYQQTPGQGLQFLFEYFSETQRNKGNFPGRFSGRQFSNSRSEMNVSTLELGDSALYLCASSLAGGRAYEQYFGPGTRLTVT.